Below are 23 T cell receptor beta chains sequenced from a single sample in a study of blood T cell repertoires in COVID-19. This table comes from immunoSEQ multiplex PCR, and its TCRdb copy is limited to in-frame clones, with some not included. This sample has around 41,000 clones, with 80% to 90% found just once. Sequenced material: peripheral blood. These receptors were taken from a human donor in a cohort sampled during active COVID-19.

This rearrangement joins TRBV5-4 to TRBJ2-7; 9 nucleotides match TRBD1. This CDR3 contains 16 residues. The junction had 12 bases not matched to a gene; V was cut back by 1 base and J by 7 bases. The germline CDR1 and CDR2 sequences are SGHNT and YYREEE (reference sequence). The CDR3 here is CASSLWVGTGSEEQYF. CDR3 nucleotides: TGTGCCAGCAGCTTGTGGGTTGGGACAGGGTCGGAGGAGCAGTACTTC.

CDR3 protein: CASSFDRGSYNSPLHF. The CDR3 DNA reads TGTGCCAGCAGCTTTGACAGGGGATCCTATAATTCACCCCTCCACTTT. The rearrangement links TRBV7-9 to TRBJ1-6, with TRBD1 matching over 8 bases. Germline CDR1 is SEHNR and CDR2 is FQNEAQ (reference sequence). The CDR3 is made up of 16 amino acids. V shed 3 bases and J 1 base; nucleotides not matched to a gene: 2.

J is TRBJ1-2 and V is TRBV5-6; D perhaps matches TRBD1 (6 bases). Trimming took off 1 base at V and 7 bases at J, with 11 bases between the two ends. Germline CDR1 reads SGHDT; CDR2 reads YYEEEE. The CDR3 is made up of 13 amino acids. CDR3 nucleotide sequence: TGTGCCAGCAGCTTGCCCCCAGGGGCTGGCTACACCTTC. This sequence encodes CASSLPPGAGYTF.

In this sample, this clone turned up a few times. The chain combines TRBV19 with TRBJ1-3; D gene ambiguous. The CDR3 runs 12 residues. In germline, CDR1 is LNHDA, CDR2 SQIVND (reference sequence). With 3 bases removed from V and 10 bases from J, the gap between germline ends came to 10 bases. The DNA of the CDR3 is TGTGCCAGTAGTATGCGCGAAATGACCATATATTTT. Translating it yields CASSMREMTIYF.

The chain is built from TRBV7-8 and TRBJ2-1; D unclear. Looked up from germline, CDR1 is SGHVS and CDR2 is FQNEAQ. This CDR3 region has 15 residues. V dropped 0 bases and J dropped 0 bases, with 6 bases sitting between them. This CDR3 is CASSLATYSYNEQFF. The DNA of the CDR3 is TGTGCCAGCAGCTTAGCAACCTACTCCTACAATGAGCAGTTCTTC.

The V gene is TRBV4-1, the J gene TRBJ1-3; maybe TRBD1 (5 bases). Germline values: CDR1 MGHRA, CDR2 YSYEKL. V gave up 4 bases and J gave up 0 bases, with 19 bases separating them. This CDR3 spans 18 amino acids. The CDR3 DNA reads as TGCGCCAGCAGCCCAGGGCGGGGCAGAACCAGCTCTGGAAACACCATATATTTT. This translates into CASSPGRGRTSSGNTIYF.

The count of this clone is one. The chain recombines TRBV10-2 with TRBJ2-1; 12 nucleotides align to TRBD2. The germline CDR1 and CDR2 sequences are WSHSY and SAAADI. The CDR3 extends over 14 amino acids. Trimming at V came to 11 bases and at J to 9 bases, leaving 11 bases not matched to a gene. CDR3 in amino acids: CAVTGLAGLTEQFF. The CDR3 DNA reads TGCGCCGTCACTGGACTAGCGGGATTGACTGAGCAGTTCTTC.

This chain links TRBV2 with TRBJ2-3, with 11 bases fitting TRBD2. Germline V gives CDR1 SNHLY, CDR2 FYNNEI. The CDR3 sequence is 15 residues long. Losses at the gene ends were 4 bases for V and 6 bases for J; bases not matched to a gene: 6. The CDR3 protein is CASSVGGLAADTQYF. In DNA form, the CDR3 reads TGTGCCAGCAGTGTAGGGGGACTAGCGGCTGATACGCAGTATTTT.

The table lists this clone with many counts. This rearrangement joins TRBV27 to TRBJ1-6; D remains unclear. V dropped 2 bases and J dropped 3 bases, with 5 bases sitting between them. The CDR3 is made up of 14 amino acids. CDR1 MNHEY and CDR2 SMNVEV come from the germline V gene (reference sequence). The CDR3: CASSLSLYNSPLHF. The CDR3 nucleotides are TGTGCCAGCAGTTTAAGCCTCTATAATTCACCCCTCCACTTT.

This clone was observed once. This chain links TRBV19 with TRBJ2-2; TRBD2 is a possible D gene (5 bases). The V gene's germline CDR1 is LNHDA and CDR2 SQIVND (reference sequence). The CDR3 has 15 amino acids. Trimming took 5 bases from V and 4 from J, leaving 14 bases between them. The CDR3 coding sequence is TGTGCCAGTAGTTCAGGTGTCGCGGGCACCGGGGAGCTGTTTTTT. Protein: CASSSGVAGTGELFF.

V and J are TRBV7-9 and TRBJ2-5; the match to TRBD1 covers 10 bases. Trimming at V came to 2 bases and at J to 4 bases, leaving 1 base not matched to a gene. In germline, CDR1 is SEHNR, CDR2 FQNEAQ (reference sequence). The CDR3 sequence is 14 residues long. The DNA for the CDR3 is TGTGCCAGCAGCTTAAGGACAGGGGGAGAGACCCAGTACTTC. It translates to CASSLRTGGETQYF.

CDR3 residues: CASSLGASTLEQYF. CDR3 bases: TGTGCCAGCAGCTTAGGAGCCTCCACTCTCGAGCAGTACTTC. The J gene is TRBJ2-7, the V gene TRBV11-2; D gene unclear. Germline CDR1 SGHAT, CDR2 FQNNGV. The CDR3 contains 14 residues. Trimming shortened V by 1 base and J by 6 bases, and 13 bases separated the two germline ends.

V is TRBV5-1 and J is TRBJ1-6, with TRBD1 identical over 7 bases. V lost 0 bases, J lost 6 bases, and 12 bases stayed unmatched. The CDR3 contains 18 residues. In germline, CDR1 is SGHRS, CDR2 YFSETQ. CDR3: CASSLEGGRGIGNSPLHF. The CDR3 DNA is TGCGCCAGCAGCTTGGAAGGTGGCAGGGGGATTGGTAATTCACCCCTCCACTTT.

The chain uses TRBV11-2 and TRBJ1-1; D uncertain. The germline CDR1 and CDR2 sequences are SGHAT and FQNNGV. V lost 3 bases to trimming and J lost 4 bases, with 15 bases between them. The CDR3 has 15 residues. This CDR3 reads CASSLFGQEVTEAFF. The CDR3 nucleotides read TGTGCCAGCAGCTTGTTCGGTCAGGAGGTCACTGAAGCTTTCTTT.

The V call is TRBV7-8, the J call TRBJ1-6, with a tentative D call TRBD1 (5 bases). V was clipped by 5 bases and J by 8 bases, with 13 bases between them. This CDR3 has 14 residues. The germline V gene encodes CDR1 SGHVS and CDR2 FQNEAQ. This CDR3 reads CASSLMAGDSPLHF. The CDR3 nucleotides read TGTGCCAGCAGCCTAATGGCGGGGGATTCACCCCTCCACTTT.

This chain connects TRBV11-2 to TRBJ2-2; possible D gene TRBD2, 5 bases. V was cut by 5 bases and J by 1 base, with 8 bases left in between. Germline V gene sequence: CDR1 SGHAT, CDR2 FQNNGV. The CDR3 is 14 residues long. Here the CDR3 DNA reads TGTGCCAGCAGCCGTCGGGGGAACACCGGGGAGCTGTTTTTT. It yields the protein CASSRRGNTGELFF.

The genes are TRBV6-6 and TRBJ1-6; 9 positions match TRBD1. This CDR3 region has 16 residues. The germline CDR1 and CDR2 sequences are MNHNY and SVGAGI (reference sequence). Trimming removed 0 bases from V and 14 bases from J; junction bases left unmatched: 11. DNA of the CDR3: TGTGCCAGCAGTTACTCGGGACAGGGAGGGATTTTAACCCTCCACTTT. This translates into CASSYSGQGGILTLHF.

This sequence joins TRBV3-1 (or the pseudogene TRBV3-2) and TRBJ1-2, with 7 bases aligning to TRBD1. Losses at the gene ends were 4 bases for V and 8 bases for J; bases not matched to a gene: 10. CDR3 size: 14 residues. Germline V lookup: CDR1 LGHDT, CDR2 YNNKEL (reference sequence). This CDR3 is CASSPQTGARGYTF. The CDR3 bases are TGTGCCAGCAGCCCTCAAACAGGGGCGAGGGGCTACACCTTC.

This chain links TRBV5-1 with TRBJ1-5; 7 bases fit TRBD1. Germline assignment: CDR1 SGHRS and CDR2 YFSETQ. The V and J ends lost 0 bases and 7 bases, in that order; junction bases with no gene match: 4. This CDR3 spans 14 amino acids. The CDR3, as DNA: TGCGCCAGCAGCTTGGGGGCAGGGGGACAGCCCCAGCATTTT. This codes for CASSLGAGGQPQHF.

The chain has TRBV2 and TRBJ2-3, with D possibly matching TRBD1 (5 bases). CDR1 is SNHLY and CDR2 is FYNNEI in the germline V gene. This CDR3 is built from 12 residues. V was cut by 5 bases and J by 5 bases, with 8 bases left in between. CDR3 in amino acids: CASSNQGDTQYF. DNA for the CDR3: TGTGCCAGCAGTAACCAGGGAGATACGCAGTATTTT.

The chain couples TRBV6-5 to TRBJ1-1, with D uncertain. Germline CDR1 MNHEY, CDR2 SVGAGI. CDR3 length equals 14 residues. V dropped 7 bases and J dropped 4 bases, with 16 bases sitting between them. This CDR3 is CASTEEGYVTEAFF. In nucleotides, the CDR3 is TGTGCCAGCACCGAGGAGGGTTACGTCACTGAAGCTTTCTTT.

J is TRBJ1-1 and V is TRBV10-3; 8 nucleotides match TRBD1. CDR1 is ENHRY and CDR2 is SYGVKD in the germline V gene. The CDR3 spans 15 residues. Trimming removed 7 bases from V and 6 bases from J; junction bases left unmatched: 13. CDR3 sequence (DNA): TGTGCCATCAAGACAACAGGGGGAGGTGTGGCTGAAGCTTTCTTT. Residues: CAIKTTGGGVAEAFF.

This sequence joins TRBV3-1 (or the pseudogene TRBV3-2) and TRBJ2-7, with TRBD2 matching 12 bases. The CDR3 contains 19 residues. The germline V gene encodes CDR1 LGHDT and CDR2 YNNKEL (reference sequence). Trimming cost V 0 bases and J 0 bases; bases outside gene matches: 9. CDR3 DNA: TGTGCCAGCAGCCAAGATAGGCTAGCGGGGGGGGCAAGCTCCTACGAGCAGTACTTC. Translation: CASSQDRLAGGASSYEQYF.